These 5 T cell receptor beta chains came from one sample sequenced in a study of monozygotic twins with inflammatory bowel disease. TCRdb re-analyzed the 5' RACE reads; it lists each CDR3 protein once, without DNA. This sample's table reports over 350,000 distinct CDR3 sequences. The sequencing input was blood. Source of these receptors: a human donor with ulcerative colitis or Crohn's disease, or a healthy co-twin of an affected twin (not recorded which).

CDR3 in amino acids: CASSFGTSGGALYEQYF. The rearrangement links TRBV5-1 to TRBJ2-7; TCRdb selects TRBD2, and the lack of DNA leaves this call unchecked. Per germline, CDR1 SGHRS and CDR2 YFSETQ. CDR3 length: 17 amino acids.

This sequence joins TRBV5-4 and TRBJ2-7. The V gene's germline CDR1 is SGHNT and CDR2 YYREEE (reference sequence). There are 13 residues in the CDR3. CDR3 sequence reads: CASSHDASYEQYF.

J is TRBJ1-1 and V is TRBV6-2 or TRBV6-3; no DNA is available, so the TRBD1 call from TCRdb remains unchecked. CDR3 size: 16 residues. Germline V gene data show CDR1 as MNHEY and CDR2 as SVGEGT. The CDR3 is CASSSLIRQAATEAFF.

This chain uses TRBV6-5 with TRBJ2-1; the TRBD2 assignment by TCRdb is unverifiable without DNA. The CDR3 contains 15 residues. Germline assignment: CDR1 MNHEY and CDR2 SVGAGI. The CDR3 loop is CASSWGLAGANEQFF.

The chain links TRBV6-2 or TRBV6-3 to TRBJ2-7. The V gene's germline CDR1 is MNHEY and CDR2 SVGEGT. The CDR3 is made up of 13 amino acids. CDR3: CASRVSETYEQYF.